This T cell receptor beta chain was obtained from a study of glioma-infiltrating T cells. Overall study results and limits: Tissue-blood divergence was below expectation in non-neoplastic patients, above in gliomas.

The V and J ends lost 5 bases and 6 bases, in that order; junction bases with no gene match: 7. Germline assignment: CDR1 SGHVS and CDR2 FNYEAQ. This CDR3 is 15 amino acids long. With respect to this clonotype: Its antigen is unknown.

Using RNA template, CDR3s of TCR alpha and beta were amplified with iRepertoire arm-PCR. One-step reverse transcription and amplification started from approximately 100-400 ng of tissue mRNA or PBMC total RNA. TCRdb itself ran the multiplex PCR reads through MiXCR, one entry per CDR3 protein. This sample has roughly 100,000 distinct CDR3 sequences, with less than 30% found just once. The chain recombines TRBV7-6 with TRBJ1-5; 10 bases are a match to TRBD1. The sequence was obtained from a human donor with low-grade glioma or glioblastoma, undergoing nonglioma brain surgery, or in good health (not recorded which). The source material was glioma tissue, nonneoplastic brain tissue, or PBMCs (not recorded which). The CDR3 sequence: CASSPGTGVGQPQHF. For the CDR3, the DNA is TGTGCCAGCAGCCCCGGGACAGGGGTTGGTCAGCCCCAGCATTTT.